This T cell receptor beta chain stems from a study of CD8 T cells in Susac syndrome. This clonotype was observed once. Reverse transcription of roughly 0.5 to 1 ug RNA was carried out with random hexamers. TCRdb fed the immunoSEQ multiplex PCR reads into MiXCR, producing one record per CDR3 protein. This sample has approximately 270,000 distinct CDR3 sequences; roughly 95% occur once, and the top ten carry 0.065% to 0.08%. FACS enriched CD8+ TEMRA cells, while bulk CD8+ and CD4+ were negatively isolated. The CDR3 loop spans 13 amino acids. V shed 8 bases and J shed 7 bases, with 17 bases lying between them. Germline V gives CDR1 GTSNPN, CDR2 SVGIG (reference sequence).

The V gene is TRBV30, the J gene TRBJ1-4, with D unresolved. The TCR comes from a human donor with multiple sclerosis. The sample consisted of CD4+ T cells from PBMCs. The CDR3 reads CAGKGISAEKLFF. The CDR3 bases are TGTGCCGGAAAAGGGATAAGCGCTGAAAAACTGTTTTTT.